A single sample gave rise to the 10 T cell receptor beta chains below, sequenced in a study of early T cells in non-severe SARS-CoV-2 infection. TCRdb called the 5' RACE reads again in MiXCR, with one record for every CDR3 protein. The repertoire includes fewer than 85,000 distinct CDR3 sequences, about 13% of them detected once, and roughly 5.5% sits in the top ten. Sequencing input: whole blood. These receptors came from an adult who was a healthcare worker with PCR-confirmed SARS-CoV-2 infection or an uninfected control (not recorded which).

This clonotype has more than one count but fewer than ten. V is TRBV10-3 and J is TRBJ2-7; D possibly matches TRBD1 or TRBD2 (5 bases each). Trimming removed 2 bases at V and 6 bases at J, with 8 bases between. Germline V gene lookup returns CDR1 ENHRY and CDR2 SYGVKD. CDR3 length equals 12 residues. The chain's CDR3 is CAISEVGTEQYF. CDR3 DNA: TGTGCCATCAGTGAGGTAGGGACCGAGCAGTACTTC.

This clonotype was seen many times. The rearrangement links TRBV7-6 to TRBJ2-3, with 10 nucleotides matching TRBD2. After removal of 3 bases from V and 3 bases from J, the junction contained 3 bases not matched to a gene. The CDR3 totals 15 residues. The V gene's germline CDR1 is SGHVS and CDR2 FNYEAQ. As DNA, the CDR3 is TGTGCCAGCAGCTTGGCTAGCGGGGGAACAGATACGCAGTATTTT. The encoded protein is CASSLASGGTDTQYF. Combining the CDR3 with reference TRBV7-6 and TRBJ2-3 gives the whole variable domain GAGVSQSPRYKVTKRGQDVALRCDPISGHVSLYWYRQALGQGPEFLTYFNYEAQQDKSGLPNDRFSAERPEGSISTLTIQRTEQRDSAMYRCASSLASGGTDTQYFGPGTRLTVL.

This clonotype was seen a few times. V gene TRBV6-1 combines with J gene TRBJ2-2; the D gene is possibly TRBD1 (6 bases). Germline V gene lookup returns CDR1 MNHNS and CDR2 SASEGT. The CDR3 totals 16 residues. V was trimmed by 7 bases and J by 0 bases, leaving 15 bases between them. As DNA, the CDR3 is TGTGCCAGCACCAGGGGCGAGTTTTCGAACACCGGGGAGCTGTTTTTT. Amino acid sequence: CASTRGEFSNTGELFF.

The chain combines TRBV29-1 with TRBJ1-1; 8 bases align to TRBD1. With 6 bases clipped from V and 6 bases from J, the junction kept 9 bases outside the gene matches. CDR3 length equals 13 residues. Per the germline V gene, CDR1 is SQVTM and CDR2 is ANQGSEA. The CDR3 loop is CSVGQGPTAEAFF. DNA for the CDR3: TGCAGCGTAGGACAGGGCCCCACGGCTGAAGCTTTCTTT.

This clonotype was seen a few times. The chain couples TRBV27 to TRBJ1-2; 7 bases match TRBD1. The CDR3 is made up of 15 amino acids. J lost 4 bases, V lost 4 bases, and 9 bases had no gene match. Per the germline V gene, CDR1 is MNHEY and CDR2 is SMNVEV (reference sequence). CDR3 loop: CASSSGQAGSYGYTF. The CDR3 DNA reads TGTGCCAGCAGTTCCGGACAGGCGGGTAGCTATGGCTACACCTTC.

In this sample, this clonotype turned up once. CDR3 in DNA: TGTGCCAGCAGCATTAACCCGAGCCCGAACACTGAAGCTTTCTTT. Its translation is CASSINPSPNTEAFF. The rearrangement links TRBV7-2 to TRBJ1-1; D is unclear. Germline CDR1 is SGHTA and CDR2 is FQGNSA. CDR3 size: 15 residues. V was cut by 5 bases and J by 1 base, with 14 bases left in between.

There are a few counts of this clonotype. The chain links TRBV6-4 to TRBJ1-5; TRBD1 agrees at 9 bases. The CDR3 has 19 residues. Germline V gives CDR1 MRHNA, CDR2 SNTAGT. The junction had 15 bases not matched to a gene; V was cut back by 5 bases and J by 1 base. The CDR3 region has the DNA TGTGCCAGCAGTCCTCCGGACAGGGGAGTCCGTGGGAGCAATCAGCCCCAGCATTTT. Its translation is CASSPPDRGVRGSNQPQHF.

The CDR3, as DNA: TGTGCCAGTAGTATAGCCCAAAAGGGCTATGGCTACACCTTC. Encoded protein: CASSIAQKGYGYTF. V usage is TRBV19 and J usage is TRBJ1-2, with D hard to call. Trimming pared 1 base from V and 4 bases from J, leaving 10 bases between. The CDR3 extends over 14 amino acids. Germline V gene data show CDR1 as LNHDA and CDR2 as SQIVND (reference sequence).

This clonotype appeared many times. This chain links TRBV7-9 with TRBJ1-4; the D gene is possibly TRBD1 (6 bases). The V gene lost 5 bases and the J gene lost 4 bases, with 17 bases spanning the gap. The CDR3 loop spans 16 amino acids. In germline, CDR1 is SEHNR, CDR2 FQNEAQ (reference sequence). CDR3 in DNA: TGTGCCAGCAGCCCGCAAGGACAGTCGCATAATGAAAAACTGTTTTTT. This encodes CASSPQGQSHNEKLFF.

This clonotype occurred many times. The V call is TRBV2, the J call TRBJ2-5; D assignment may be TRBD1 or TRBD2 (5 bases each). The ends were cut back, 6 bases at V and 1 base at J, with 12 bases in the middle. Germline V gene lookup returns CDR1 SNHLY and CDR2 FYNNEI. The CDR3 is made up of 14 amino acids. The DNA of the CDR3 is TGTGCCAGCAGCTACGTTGGGACCCAAGAGACCCAGTACTTC. Translated, it gives CASSYVGTQETQYF.